This TCR beta chain appears in the sequencing data of a study of blood T cell repertoires in COVID-19. As for the study in general: In each case, the material was cDNA or gDNA derived from T cells, B-cell-depleted T cells, or PBMCs.

This CDR3 comprises 13 residues. The V end lost 3 bases, the J end lost 6 bases, and 11 bases lay between the germline ends. The germline CDR1 and CDR2 sequences are LNHDA and SQIVND (reference sequence). The repertoire was sequenced with immunoSEQ multiplex PCR; TCRdb's copy has only in-frame clones and lacks some. The repertoire includes fewer than 35,000 clones, roughly 87% of them detected once, and approximately 2% sits in the top ten. J is TRBJ1-1 and V is TRBV19; D uncertain. Specimen: peripheral blood. The clonotype comes from a man aged 45 to 65 with active or convalescent COVID-19. CDR3 coding DNA: TGTGCCAGTAGTATGTTAGGAGGGTCTGAAGCTTTCTTT. Translating it yields CASSMLGGSEAFF.